The 26 T cell receptor beta chains below come from one sample, sequenced in a study of identical twins. TCRdb processed the 5' RACE reads anew with MiXCR; each CDR3 protein has one entry. Found here are about 340,000 distinct CDR3 sequences, around an eighth of them singletons; the top ten hold 7.2%. The same data also contributed to another study, on yellow fever vaccine responses in identical twins.

Sequencing was carried out using CD8+ T cells sorted from blood. The receptor set was obtained from a woman aged 18 to 35 in good health.

There are a few counts of this clonotype. The rearrangement joins TRBV4-2 to TRBJ1-1; no firm D call. V shed 1 base and J shed 3 bases, with 15 bases lying between them. The CDR3 is 16 amino acids. Germline lookup yields CDR1 LGHNA and CDR2 YNFKEQ. The CDR3 loop is CASSQGGSLSDTEAFF. The CDR3 nucleotides read TGTGCCAGCAGCCAAGGGGGTAGCTTGTCGGACACTGAAGCTTTCTTT.

This clonotype was counted ten times or more. J is TRBJ2-1 and V is TRBV5-6; D is unresolved. Germline V gene sequence: CDR1 SGHDT, CDR2 YYEEEE. V shed 4 bases and J shed 3 bases, with 5 bases lying between them. This CDR3 contains 12 residues. This chain's CDR3 is CASSGDYNEQFF. DNA of the CDR3: TGTGCCAGCAGCGGGGACTACAATGAGCAGTTCTTC.

This clonotype showed up just a few times. The V gene is TRBV13, the J gene TRBJ2-1; 7 bases fit TRBD1. Germline V gene lookup returns CDR1 PRHDT and CDR2 FYEKMQ (reference sequence). This CDR3 is 15 amino acids long. J was trimmed by 8 bases and V by 5 bases; bases with no gene match: 12. The CDR3 region has the DNA TGTGCCAGCAGCCCGACAGGGAAAATGGCCCATGAGCAGTTCTTC. It is translated as CASSPTGKMAHEQFF.

This clonotype was detected only a few times. V and J are TRBV6-1 and TRBJ2-7, with a possible D match to TRBD1 (5 bases). Germline CDR1 is MNHNS and CDR2 is SASEGT. This CDR3 spans 14 amino acids. Trimming pared 2 bases from V and 1 base from J, leaving 9 bases between. The DNA for the CDR3 is TGTGCCAGCAGTGAAATCGACAGTTCCTACGAGCAGTACGTC. It is translated as CASSEIDSSYEQYV.

V gene TRBV25-1 combines with J gene TRBJ2-1; a weak D match, TRBD2 (5 bases). V was trimmed by 3 bases and J by 7 bases, leaving 7 bases between them. This CDR3 is built from 12 residues. Germline CDR1 is MGHDK and CDR2 is SYGVNS. For the CDR3, the DNA is TGTGCCAGCAGTGACGGACTTAATGAGCAGTTCTTC. Residues: CASSDGLNEQFF.

There are many counts of this clonotype. The chain has TRBV24-1 and TRBJ1-2; D gene uncertain. Germline CDR1 reads KGHDR; CDR2 reads SFDVKD. The CDR3 spans 13 residues. V gave up 1 base and J gave up 4 bases, with 6 bases separating them. The CDR3 reads CATSDFSSYGYTF. In nucleotides, the CDR3 is TGTGCCACCAGTGATTTCTCCAGCTATGGCTACACCTTC.

Many counts were recorded for this clonotype. The CDR3 loop reads CASGRTTGDNEQFF. The DNA of the CDR3 is TGCGCCAGCGGGCGGACCACAGGGGACAATGAGCAGTTCTTC. The gene calls are TRBV5-1 and TRBJ2-1, with 7 bases matching TRBD1. With 7 bases clipped from V and 5 bases from J, the junction kept 9 bases outside the gene matches. Germline assignment: CDR1 SGHRS and CDR2 YFSETQ. The CDR3 covers 14 residues.

This clonotype has a count of ten or more. The chain links TRBV12-3 or TRBV12-4 to TRBJ2-1; 7 bases are a match to TRBD1. The J segment lost 5 bases and the V segment lost 8 bases, leaving 3 bases of the junction unmatched. The CDR3 extends over 12 amino acids. The CDR3 bases are TGTGCCAGCTATACAGGGGACAATGAGCAGTTCTTC. Residues: CASYTGDNEQFF.

This clonotype was detected only a few times. The chain joins TRBV4-1 to TRBJ2-7; tentative D call: TRBD1 (5 bases). The CDR3 covers 15 residues. The germline V gene encodes CDR1 MGHRA and CDR2 YSYEKL. Trimming shortened V by 0 bases and J by 5 bases, and 14 bases separated the two germline ends. The DNA of the CDR3 is TGCGCCAGCAGCCAAGATCTCGGCAGGGCCCACGAGCAGTACGTC. It codes for CASSQDLGRAHEQYV.

This clonotype showed up just a few times. The chain uses TRBV13 and TRBJ2-5; D remains unclear. Germline lookup yields CDR1 PRHDT and CDR2 FYEKMQ (reference sequence). With 8 bases removed from V and 4 bases from J, the gap between germline ends came to 14 bases. The CDR3 totals 13 residues. The CDR3 loop reads CASAPKLGETQYF. As DNA, the CDR3 is TGTGCCAGCGCCCCGAAGCTCGGAGAGACCCAGTACTTC.

This clonotype came up a few times. The chain has TRBV7-9 and TRBJ2-7; no clear D gene. CDR1 is SEHNR and CDR2 is FQNEAQ in the germline V gene (reference sequence). This CDR3 has 15 amino acids. The germline V and J ends were trimmed by 5 bases and 5 bases, with 19 bases remaining between them. The CDR3 bases are TGTGCCAGCAGCCCGGGCGCAGGTTCTGATGACGAGCAGTACTTC. Protein sequence: CASSPGAGSDDEQYF.

The genes are TRBV6-5 and TRBJ2-2; D is tentatively TRBD1 or TRBD2 (6 bases each). Germline loops: CDR1 MNHEY, CDR2 SVGAGI. This CDR3 has 15 residues. V dropped 0 bases and J dropped 6 bases, with 11 bases sitting between them. CDR3 sequence: CASSYSQGGAGELFF. The CDR3 bases are TGTGCCAGCAGTTACTCACAGGGAGGCGCCGGGGAGCTGTTTTTT.

There are a few counts of this clonotype. V is TRBV27 and J is TRBJ2-1; unclear D gene. V was shortened by 3 bases and J by 6 bases, with 9 bases between the two germline ends. The CDR3 has 13 amino acids. The germline gives CDR1 MNHEY, CDR2 SMNVEV (reference sequence). The CDR3 coding sequence is TGTGCCAGCAGTTTTGGGGTAACCAATGAGCAGTTCTTC. This gives the protein CASSFGVTNEQFF.

This sequence joins TRBV2 and TRBJ2-1, with TRBD1 identical over 8 bases. Germline V lookup: CDR1 SNHLY, CDR2 FYNNEI. The J segment lost 7 bases and the V segment lost 6 bases, leaving 8 bases of the junction unmatched. This CDR3 has 14 amino acids. CDR3 sequence: CASRAGQGPNEQFF. In DNA, the CDR3 is TGTGCCAGCAGAGCAGGACAGGGTCCGAATGAGCAGTTCTTC.

This clonotype was picked up many times. The rearrangement uses TRBV7-9 and TRBJ1-1; possibly TRBD1 for D (5 bases). The CDR3 is 15 amino acids. V was trimmed by 0 bases and J by 1 base, leaving 9 bases between them. Germline V lookup: CDR1 SEHNR, CDR2 FQNEAQ (reference sequence). This chain's CDR3 is CASSLAGGKNTEAFF. In nucleotides, the CDR3 is TGTGCCAGCAGCTTAGCGGGGGGAAAGAACACTGAAGCTTTCTTT. Complete variable domain (other parts from reference TRBV7-9 and TRBJ1-1): DTGVSQNPRHKITKRGQNVTFRCDPISEHNRLYWYRQTLGQGPEFLTYFQNEAQLEKSRLLSDRFSAERPKGSFSTLEIQRTEQGDSAMYLCASSLAGGKNTEAFFGQGTRLTVV.

V usage is TRBV12-5 and J usage is TRBJ2-1; 11 nucleotides line up with TRBD2. Germline-derived CDR1 and CDR2 are LGHNT and FRNRAP. This CDR3 spans 17 amino acids. The ends lost 1 base at V and 0 bases at J; junction bases unmatched: 2. The CDR3, as DNA: TGTGCTAGTGGTTTGGACACTAGCGGGAGCTCCTACAATGAGCAGTTCTTC. As protein: CASGLDTSGSSYNEQFF.

The sample holds a few counts of this clonotype. The J gene is TRBJ2-1, the V gene TRBV5-6, with TRBD2 matching over 11 bases. The CDR3 consists of 17 residues. The germline V gene has CDR1 SGHDT and CDR2 YYEEEE. The J segment lost 4 bases and the V segment lost 1 base, leaving 7 bases of the junction unmatched. This chain's CDR3 is CASSLWGSGGVYNEQFF. CDR3 in DNA: TGTGCCAGCAGCTTGTGGGGTAGCGGGGGGGTATACAATGAGCAGTTCTTC.

V usage is TRBV19 and J usage is TRBJ1-1, with 9 bases that match TRBD1. V shed 7 bases and J 6 bases; nucleotides not matched to a gene: 3. CDR3 size: 12 residues. Germline V gene data show CDR1 as LNHDA and CDR2 as SQIVND (reference sequence). CDR3 amino acids: CASNRGPAEAFF. The CDR3, as DNA: TGTGCCAGTAACAGGGGGCCAGCTGAAGCTTTCTTT.

This clonotype was found a few times. The chain has TRBV11-1 and TRBJ2-1, with TRBD2 identical over 10 bases. The CDR3 extends over 20 amino acids. Germline CDR1 reads SGHAT; CDR2 reads FQDESV (reference sequence). V dropped 0 bases and J dropped 8; count of bases not matched to a gene: 19. The CDR3 protein is CASSLALLGSAGGPFDEQFF. CDR3 DNA sequence: TGTGCCAGCAGCTTAGCGCTTTTGGGATCAGCGGGGGGGCCATTCGATGAGCAGTTCTTC.

The CDR3 spells CASSHSRTYRSPLHF. In DNA, the CDR3 is TGTGCCAGCAGCCACTCGCGGACATACCGATCACCCCTCCACTTT. The rearrangement links TRBV3-1 to TRBJ1-6; D possibly corresponds to TRBD1 (5 bases). The germline gives CDR1 LGHDT, CDR2 YNNKEL (reference sequence). CDR3 length: 15 residues. Trimming shortened V by 3 bases and J by 10 bases, and 16 bases separated the two germline ends.

The chain uses TRBV9 and TRBJ2-2; 9 bases agree with TRBD1. The CDR3 contains 16 residues. J lost 3 bases, V lost 4 bases, and 7 bases had no gene match. Germline V gene data show CDR1 as SGDLS and CDR2 as YYNGEE. The CDR3 spells CASSSTGGIDTGELFF. In DNA, the CDR3 is TGTGCCAGCAGCTCAACAGGGGGCATAGACACCGGGGAGCTGTTTTTT.

The gene calls are TRBV25-1 and TRBJ2-2; D gene ambiguous. CDR1 MGHDK and CDR2 SYGVNS come from the germline V gene. This CDR3 is 16 amino acids long. Trimming took off 3 bases at V and 4 bases at J, with 15 bases between the two ends. CDR3 sequence (DNA): TGTGCCAGCAGTGATACCACTGTTACTTTCACCGGGGAGCTGTTTTTT. Translated, it gives CASSDTTVTFTGELFF.

In DNA, the CDR3 is TGTGCCAGCAGCCAAGATGGCAGCGGGAGAGATGAGCAGTTCTTC. Translated: CASSQDGSGRDEQFF. The V and J genes are TRBV3-1 and TRBJ2-1; TRBD2 matches at 8 bases. This CDR3 contains 15 residues. J gave up 8 bases and V 0 bases, and 6 bases lay outside the gene matches. The germline V gene encodes CDR1 LGHDT and CDR2 YNNKEL (reference sequence).

This clonotype showed up just a few times. This chain links TRBV7-6 with TRBJ2-5; the D gene is possibly TRBD2 (6 bases). The CDR3 length is 12 residues. The V gene's germline CDR1 is SGHVS and CDR2 FNYEAQ. Trimming removed 2 bases at V and 7 bases at J, with 8 bases between. CDR3 sequence (DNA): TGTGCCAGCAGCTTAATGGGGGGGACCCAGTACTTC. The encoded protein is CASSLMGGTQYF.

The V gene is TRBV29-1, the J gene TRBJ1-2; D call uncertain. Germline assignment: CDR1 SQVTM and CDR2 ANQGSEA. The CDR3 is made up of 13 amino acids. V dropped 3 bases and J dropped 3 bases, with 11 bases sitting between them. CDR3 bases: TGCAGCGTTGACCCGGGTGATGACTATGGCTACACCTTC. Translated: CSVDPGDDYGYTF.

The chain couples TRBV1 to TRBJ1-1; the table names TRBD1, a call not compared with the DNA. TRBV1 counts as a pseudogene. The length of the CDR3 is 16 residues. DNA of the CDR3: TGCACCAGCAGCCAAGGGTGGGACAGGGGTAGTACTGAAGCTTTCTTT. It encodes CTSSQGWDRGSTEAFF.